This T cell receptor (beta chain) originates from a study of cytomegalovirus exposure and HLA in healthy donors. About the study: Earlier findings included about 120 million unique TCR beta sequences obtained from 150 million to 200 million T cells.

Germline V gene sequence: CDR1 SGHTA, CDR2 FQGNSA. The CDR3 covers 14 residues. After removal of 6 bases from V and 0 bases from J, the junction contained 5 bases not matched to a gene. PCR employed 60 Vbeta and 13 Jbeta primers. TCRdb's copy holds only in-frame clones and misses some; the assay was immunoSEQ multiplex PCR. This repertoire shows 100,000 to 150,000 clones, around 78% found once; its top ten account for over 5%. This clone has a single count. The antigen is unknown. Study-wide points: The study labeled 164 TCR beta chains cytomegalovirus-associated. It is likely that the observed cluster of highly shared sequence variants was a sequencing artifact. The study had only CMV serostatus as immune exposure information.

Sequencing input: PBMCs. The chain carries TRBV7-2 and TRBJ2-7; TRBD1 aligns across 7 bases. The clonotype comes from a woman aged 40 to 50 in good health and CMV-seronegative. The CDR3, as DNA: TGTGCCAGCAGTCAACAGGGGAGCTCCTACGAGCAGTACTTC. It codes for CASSQQGSSYEQYF.